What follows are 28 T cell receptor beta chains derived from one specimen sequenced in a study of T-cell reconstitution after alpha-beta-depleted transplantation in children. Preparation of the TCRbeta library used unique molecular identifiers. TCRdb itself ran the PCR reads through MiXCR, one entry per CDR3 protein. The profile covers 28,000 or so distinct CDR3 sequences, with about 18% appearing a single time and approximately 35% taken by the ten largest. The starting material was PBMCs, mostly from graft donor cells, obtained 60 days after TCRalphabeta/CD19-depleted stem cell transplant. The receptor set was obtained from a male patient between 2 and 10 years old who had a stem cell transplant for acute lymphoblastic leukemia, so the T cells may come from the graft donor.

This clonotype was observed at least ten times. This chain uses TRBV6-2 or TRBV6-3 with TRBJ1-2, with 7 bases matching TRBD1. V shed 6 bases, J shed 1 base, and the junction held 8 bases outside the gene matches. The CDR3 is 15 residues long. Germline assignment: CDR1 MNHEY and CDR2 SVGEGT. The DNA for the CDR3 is TGTGCCAGCAGCCCGGAGGGGGCAATTAACTATGGCTACACCTTC. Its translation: CASSPEGAINYGYTF.

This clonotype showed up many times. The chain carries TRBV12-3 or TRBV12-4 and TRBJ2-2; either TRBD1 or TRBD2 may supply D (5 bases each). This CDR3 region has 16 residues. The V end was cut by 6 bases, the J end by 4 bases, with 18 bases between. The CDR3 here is CASSHSRGGGTGELFF. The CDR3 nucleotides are TGTGCCAGCAGCCATAGTCGGGGTGGGGGCACCGGGGAGCTGTTTTTT.

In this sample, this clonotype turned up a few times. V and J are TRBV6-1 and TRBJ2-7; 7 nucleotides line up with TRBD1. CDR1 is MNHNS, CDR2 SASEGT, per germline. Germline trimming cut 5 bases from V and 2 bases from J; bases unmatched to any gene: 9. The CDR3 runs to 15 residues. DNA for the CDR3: TGTGCCAGCAGTAAGGATGAGGGGGCCACCTACGAGCAGTACTTC. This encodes CASSKDEGATYEQYF.

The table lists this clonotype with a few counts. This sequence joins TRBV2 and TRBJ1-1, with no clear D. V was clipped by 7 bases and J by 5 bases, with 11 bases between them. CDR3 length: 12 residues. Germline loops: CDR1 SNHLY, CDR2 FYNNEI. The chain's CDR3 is CASNPGRTEAFF. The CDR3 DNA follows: TGTGCCAGCAACCCGGGAAGGACTGAAGCTTTCTTT.

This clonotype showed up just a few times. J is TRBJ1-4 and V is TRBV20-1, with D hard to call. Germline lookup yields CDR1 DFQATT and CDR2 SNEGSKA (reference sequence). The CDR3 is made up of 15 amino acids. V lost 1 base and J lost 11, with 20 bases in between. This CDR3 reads CSARVSVTDAAKLFF. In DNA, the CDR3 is TGCAGTGCTAGAGTTTCAGTGACCGACGCTGCGAAACTGTTTTTT.

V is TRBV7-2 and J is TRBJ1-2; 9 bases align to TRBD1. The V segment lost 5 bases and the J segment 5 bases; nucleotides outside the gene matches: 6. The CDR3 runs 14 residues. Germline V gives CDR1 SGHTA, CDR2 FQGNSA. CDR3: CASSPRDREYGYTF. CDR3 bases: TGTGCCAGCAGCCCCAGGGACAGGGAGTATGGCTACACCTTC. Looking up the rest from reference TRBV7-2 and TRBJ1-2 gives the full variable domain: GAGVSQSPSNKVTEKGKDVELRCDPISGHTALYWYRQSLGQGLEFLIYFQGNSAPDKSGLPSDRFSAERTGGSVSTLTIQRTQQEDSAVYLCASSPRDREYGYTFGSGTRLTVV.

This chain's CDR3 is CASSLFSRGSSPLHF. In DNA form, the CDR3 reads TGTGCCAGCAGTTTGTTTTCCAGGGGGAGTTCACCCCTCCACTTT. V and J are TRBV28 and TRBJ1-6; TRBD1 aligns across 7 bases. This CDR3 is built from 15 residues. Germline V CDR1 and CDR2: MDHEN, SYDVKM. Trimming took 3 bases from V and 9 from J; bases not matched to a gene: 8. Full variable domain (missing parts from reference TRBV28 and TRBJ1-6): DVKVTQSSRYLVKRTGEKVFLECVQDMDHENMFWYRQDPGLGLRLIYFSYDVKMKEKGDIPEGYSVSREKKERFSLILESASTNQTSMYLCASSLFSRGSSPLHFGNGTRLTVT.

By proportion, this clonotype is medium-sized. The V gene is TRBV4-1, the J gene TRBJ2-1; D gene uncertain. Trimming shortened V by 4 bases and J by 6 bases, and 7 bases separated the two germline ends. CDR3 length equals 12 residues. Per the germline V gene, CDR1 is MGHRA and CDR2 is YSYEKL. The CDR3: CASSPSGNEQFF. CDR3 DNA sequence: TGCGCCAGCAGCCCTAGTGGCAATGAGCAGTTCTTC.

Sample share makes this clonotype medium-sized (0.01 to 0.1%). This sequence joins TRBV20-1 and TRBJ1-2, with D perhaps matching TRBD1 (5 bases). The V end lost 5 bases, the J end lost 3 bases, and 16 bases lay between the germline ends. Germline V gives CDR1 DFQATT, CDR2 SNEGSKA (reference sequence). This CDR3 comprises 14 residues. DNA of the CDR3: TGCAGTGCTTCTCTACCCGGGACGGACTATGGCTACACCTTC. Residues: CSASLPGTDYGYTF.

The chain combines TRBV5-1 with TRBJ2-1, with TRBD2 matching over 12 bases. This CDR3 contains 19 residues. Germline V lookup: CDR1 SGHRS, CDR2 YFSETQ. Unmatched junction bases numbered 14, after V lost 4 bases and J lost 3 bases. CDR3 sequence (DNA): TGCGCCAGCAGCCCTATTCTAGCGGGAGGGTTTGGAGACTACAATGAGCAGTTCTTC. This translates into CASSPILAGGFGDYNEQFF.

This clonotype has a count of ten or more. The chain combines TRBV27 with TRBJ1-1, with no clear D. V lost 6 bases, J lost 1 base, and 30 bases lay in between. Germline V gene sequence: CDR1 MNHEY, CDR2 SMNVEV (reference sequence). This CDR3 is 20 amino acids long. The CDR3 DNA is TGTGCCAGCAGCTCACACAATAAGCTCGGTCACTACGTGGAGAACACTGAAGCTTTCTTT. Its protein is CASSSHNKLGHYVENTEAFF.

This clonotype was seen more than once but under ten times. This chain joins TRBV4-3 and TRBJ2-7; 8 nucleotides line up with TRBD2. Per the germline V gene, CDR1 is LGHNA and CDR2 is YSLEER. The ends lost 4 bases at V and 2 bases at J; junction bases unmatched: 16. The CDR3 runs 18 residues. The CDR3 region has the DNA TGCGCCAGCAGCCCAAGATCTGTGGGCCTAGCGGGTACCTACGAGCAGTACTTC. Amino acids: CASSPRSVGLAGTYEQYF.

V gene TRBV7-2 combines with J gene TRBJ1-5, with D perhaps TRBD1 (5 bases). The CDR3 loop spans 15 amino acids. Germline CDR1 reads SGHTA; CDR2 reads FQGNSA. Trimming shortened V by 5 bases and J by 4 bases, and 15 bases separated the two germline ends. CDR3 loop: CASSPSGGENQPQHF. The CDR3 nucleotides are TGTGCCAGCAGCCCTTCGGGGGGTGAGAATCAGCCCCAGCATTTT.

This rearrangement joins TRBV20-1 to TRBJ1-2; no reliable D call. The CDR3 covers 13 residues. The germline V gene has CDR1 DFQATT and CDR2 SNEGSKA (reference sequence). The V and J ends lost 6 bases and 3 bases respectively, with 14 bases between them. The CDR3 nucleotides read TGCAGTGCCCCCCTATTGTCACACTATGGCTACACCTTC. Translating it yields CSAPLLSHYGYTF.

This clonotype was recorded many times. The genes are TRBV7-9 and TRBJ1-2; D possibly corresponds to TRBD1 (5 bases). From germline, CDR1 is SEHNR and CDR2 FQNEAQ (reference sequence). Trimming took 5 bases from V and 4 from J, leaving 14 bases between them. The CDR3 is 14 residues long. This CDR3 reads CASSQAGGGYGYTF. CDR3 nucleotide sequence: TGTGCCAGCAGCCAGGCGGGTGGGGGCTATGGCTACACCTTC.

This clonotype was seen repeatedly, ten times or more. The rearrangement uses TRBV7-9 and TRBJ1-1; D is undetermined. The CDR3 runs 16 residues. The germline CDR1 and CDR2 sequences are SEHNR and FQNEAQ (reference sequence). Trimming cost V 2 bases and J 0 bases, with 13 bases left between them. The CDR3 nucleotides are TGTGCCAGCAGCTTACCAAAGGAGGGAATGAACACTGAAGCTTTCTTT. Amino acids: CASSLPKEGMNTEAFF.

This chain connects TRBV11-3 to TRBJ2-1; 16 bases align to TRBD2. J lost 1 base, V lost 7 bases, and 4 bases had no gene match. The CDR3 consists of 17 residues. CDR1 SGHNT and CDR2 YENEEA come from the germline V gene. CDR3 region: CASTGTSGRVSYNEQFF. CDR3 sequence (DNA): TGTGCCAGCACCGGGACTAGCGGGAGGGTTTCCTACAATGAGCAGTTCTTC.

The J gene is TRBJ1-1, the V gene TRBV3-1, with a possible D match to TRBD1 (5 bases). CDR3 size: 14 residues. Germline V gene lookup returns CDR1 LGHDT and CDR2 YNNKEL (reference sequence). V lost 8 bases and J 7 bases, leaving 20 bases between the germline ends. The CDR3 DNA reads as TGTGCCAGCCGGGAGCAGGGATTAAGGGGTGAAGCTTTCTTT. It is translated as CASREQGLRGEAFF.

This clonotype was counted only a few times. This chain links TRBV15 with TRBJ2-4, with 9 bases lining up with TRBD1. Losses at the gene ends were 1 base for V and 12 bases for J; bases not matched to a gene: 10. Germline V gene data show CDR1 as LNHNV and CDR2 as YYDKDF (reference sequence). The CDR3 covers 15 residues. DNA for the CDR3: TGTGCCACCAGCAGAGCTGGGACAGGGAGCCTCGCTCAGTACTTC. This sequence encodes CATSRAGTGSLAQYF.

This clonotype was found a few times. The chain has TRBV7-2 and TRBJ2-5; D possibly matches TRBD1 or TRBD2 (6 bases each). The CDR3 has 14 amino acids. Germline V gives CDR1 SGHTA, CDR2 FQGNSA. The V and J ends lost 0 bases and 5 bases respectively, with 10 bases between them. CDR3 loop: CASSLAGGGETQYF. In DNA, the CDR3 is TGTGCCAGCAGCTTAGCCGGGGGCGGCGAGACCCAGTACTTC.

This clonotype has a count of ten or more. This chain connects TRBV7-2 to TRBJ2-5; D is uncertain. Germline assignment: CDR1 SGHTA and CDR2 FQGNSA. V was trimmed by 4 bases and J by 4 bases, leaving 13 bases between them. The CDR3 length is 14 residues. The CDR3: CASSSLVFGETQYF. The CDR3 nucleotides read TGTGCCAGCAGCTCGCTAGTTTTCGGAGAGACCCAGTACTTC.

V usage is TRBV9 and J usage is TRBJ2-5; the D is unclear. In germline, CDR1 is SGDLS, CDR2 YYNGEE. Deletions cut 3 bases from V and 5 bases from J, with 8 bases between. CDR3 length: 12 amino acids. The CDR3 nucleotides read TGTGCCAGCAGCGCAGGTGTGGAGACCCAGTACTTC. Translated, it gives CASSAGVETQYF.

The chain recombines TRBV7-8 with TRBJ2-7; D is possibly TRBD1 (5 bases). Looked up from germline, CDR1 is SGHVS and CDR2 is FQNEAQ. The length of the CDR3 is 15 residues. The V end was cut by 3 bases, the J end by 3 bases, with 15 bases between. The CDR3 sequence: CASSFRDSLGYEQYF. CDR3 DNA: TGTGCCAGCAGCTTTCGAGACAGCCTAGGCTACGAGCAGTACTTC.

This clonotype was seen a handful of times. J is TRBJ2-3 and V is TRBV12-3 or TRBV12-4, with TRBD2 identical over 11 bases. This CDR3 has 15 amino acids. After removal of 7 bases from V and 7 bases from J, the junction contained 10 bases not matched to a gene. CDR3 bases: TGTGCCAGCACCCAGACTAGCGGGGCGAAATATACGCAGTATTTT. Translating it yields CASTQTSGAKYTQYF.

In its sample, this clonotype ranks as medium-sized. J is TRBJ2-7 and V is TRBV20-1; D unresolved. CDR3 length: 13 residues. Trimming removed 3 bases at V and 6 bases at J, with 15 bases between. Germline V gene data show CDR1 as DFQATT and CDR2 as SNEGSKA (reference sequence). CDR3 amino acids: CSASSGPVREQYF. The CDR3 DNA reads TGCAGTGCTAGTTCTGGTCCTGTGCGCGAGCAGTACTTC.

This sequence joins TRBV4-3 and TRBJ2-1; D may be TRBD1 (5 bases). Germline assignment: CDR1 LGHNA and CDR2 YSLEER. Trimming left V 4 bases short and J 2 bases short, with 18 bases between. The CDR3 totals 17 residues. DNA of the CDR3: TGCGCCAGCAGCCTATATGTTGCGGCGACAGCCTACAATGAGCAGTTCTTC. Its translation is CASSLYVAATAYNEQFF.

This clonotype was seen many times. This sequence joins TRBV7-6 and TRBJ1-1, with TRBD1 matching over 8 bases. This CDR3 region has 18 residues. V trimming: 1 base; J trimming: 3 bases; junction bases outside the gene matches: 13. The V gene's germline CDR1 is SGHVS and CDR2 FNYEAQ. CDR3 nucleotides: TGTGCCAGCAGCTTAGGTCGGATCGCAGGGGGCAAGGACACTGAAGCTTTCTTT. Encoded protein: CASSLGRIAGGKDTEAFF.

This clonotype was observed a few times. The CDR3: CASSPPGTGLPESYNEQFF. The DNA of the CDR3 is TGTGCCAGCAGCCCCCCAGGGACAGGTCTCCCGGAGTCCTACAATGAGCAGTTCTTC. This chain uses TRBV11-1 with TRBJ2-1, with 8 bases aligning to TRBD1. V was pared by 5 bases and J by 1 base, with 16 bases of the junction left unmatched. Germline lookup yields CDR1 SGHAT and CDR2 FQDESV (reference sequence). The CDR3 length is 19 residues.